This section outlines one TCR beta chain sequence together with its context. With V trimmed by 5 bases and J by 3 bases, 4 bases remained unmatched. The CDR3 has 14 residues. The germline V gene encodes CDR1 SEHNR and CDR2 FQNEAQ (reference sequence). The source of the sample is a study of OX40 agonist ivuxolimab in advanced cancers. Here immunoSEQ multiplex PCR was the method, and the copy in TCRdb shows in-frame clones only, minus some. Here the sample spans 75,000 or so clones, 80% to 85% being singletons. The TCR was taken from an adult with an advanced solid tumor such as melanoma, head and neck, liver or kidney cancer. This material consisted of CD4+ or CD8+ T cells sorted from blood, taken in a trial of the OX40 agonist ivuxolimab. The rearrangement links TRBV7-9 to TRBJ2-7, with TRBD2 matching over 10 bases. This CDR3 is CASSVTSGNYEQYF. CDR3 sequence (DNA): TGTGCCAGCAGCGTCACTAGCGGGAACTACGAGCAGTACTTC.